The next 28 T cell receptor beta chains were all read from a single sample in a study of cytomegalovirus exposure and HLA in healthy donors. PCR involved 60 Vbeta and 13 Jbeta primers. Clones were sequenced by immunoSEQ multiplex PCR, and TCRdb holds only the in-frame ones, with some missing. Its table lists roughly 80,000 clones. The sequenced sample was PBMCs. The receptors here all came from a girl aged 5-17 years in good health and CMV-seropositive.

This chain connects TRBV4-1 to TRBJ2-1; 7 bases match TRBD2. CDR3 length equals 13 residues. Looked up from germline, CDR1 is MGHRA and CDR2 is YSYEKL. The V gene end was trimmed by 4 bases and the J gene end by 5 bases; junction bases not matched to a gene: 2. The CDR3: CASSPREDNEQFF. CDR3 DNA sequence: TGCGCCAGCAGCCCTCGGGAGGACAATGAGCAGTTCTTC.

The chain uses TRBV5-1 and TRBJ1-1, with 8 bases lining up with TRBD1. Unmatched junction bases numbered 7, after V lost 4 bases and J lost 8 bases. In germline, CDR1 is SGHRS, CDR2 YFSETQ. The CDR3 is 13 amino acids. In DNA, the CDR3 is TGCGCCAGCAGCGGACAGGGCATAGTGGAAGCTTTCTTT. Residues: CASSGQGIVEAFF.

This chain connects TRBV4-3 to TRBJ2-1; D is undetermined. Trimming took 0 bases from V and 5 from J, leaving 5 bases between them. Germline-derived CDR1 and CDR2 are LGHNA and YSLEER. The CDR3 sequence is 13 residues long. The CDR3 bases are TGCGCCAGCAGCCAAGAGTTAAACAATGAGCAGTTCTTC. The encoded protein is CASSQELNNEQFF.

The gene calls are TRBV5-6 and TRBJ2-7; D perhaps matches TRBD2 (6 bases). The germline CDR1 and CDR2 sequences are SGHDT and YYEEEE. V lost 4 bases to trimming and J lost 5 bases, with 19 bases between them. This CDR3 comprises 15 residues. For the CDR3, the DNA is TGTGCCAGCAGCACAACCTTGGGGGGTCGGAACGAGCAGTACGTC. This codes for CASSTTLGGRNEQYV.

In regard to this clone: In the same sample, other DNA sequences code for this CDR3. This sequence joins TRBV28 and TRBJ1-5; D remains ambiguous. The germline V and J ends were trimmed by 3 bases and 4 bases, with 7 bases remaining between them. This CDR3 comprises 13 residues. CDR1 is MDHEN, CDR2 SYDVKM, per germline. CDR3 amino acids: CASSFSGNQPQHF. CDR3 DNA sequence: TGTGCCAGCAGTTTTTCCGGGAATCAGCCCCAGCATTTT.

This chain joins TRBV6-6 and TRBJ2-7; TRBD1 agrees at 9 bases. Unmatched junction bases numbered 5, after V lost 6 bases and J lost 2 bases. Looked up from germline, CDR1 is MNHNY and CDR2 is SVGAGI (reference sequence). The CDR3 loop spans 14 amino acids. CDR3 in DNA: TGTGCCAGCAGCCGAGGACAGGGGACCTACGAGCAGTACTTC. It specifies CASSRGQGTYEQYF.

CDR3 sequence (DNA): TGTGCCAGCAATCAGAGGGCACTCAGCTCCTACAATGAGCAGTTCTTC. Protein product: CASNQRALSSYNEQFF. The chain links TRBV27 to TRBJ2-1; the D gene is possibly TRBD2 (5 bases). CDR1 is MNHEY and CDR2 is SMNVEV in the germline V gene (reference sequence). V lost 7 bases to trimming and J lost 0 bases, with 16 bases between them. The CDR3 has 16 amino acids.

V and J are TRBV27 and TRBJ2-1, with a weak D call TRBD2 (6 bases). The CDR3 extends over 15 amino acids. V was pared by 6 bases and J by 9 bases, with 21 bases between. From germline, CDR1 is MNHEY and CDR2 SMNVEV (reference sequence). In nucleotides, the CDR3 is TGTGCCAGCAGCCGACCGGAGACTAGTATCCGTGAGCAGTTCTTC. It codes for CASSRPETSIREQFF.

The CDR3 DNA reads as TGTGCCAGCAGTTACAGACAGGGTAATAATTCACCCCTCCACTTT. As protein: CASSYRQGNNSPLHF. The chain is built from TRBV27 and TRBJ1-6; TRBD1 matches 7 bases. V was clipped by 4 bases and J by 5 bases; unmatched bases: 5. Germline values: CDR1 MNHEY, CDR2 SMNVEV (reference sequence). The length of the CDR3 is 15 residues.

The chain recombines TRBV4-2 with TRBJ2-1; the match to TRBD1 covers 9 bases. The germline V gene encodes CDR1 LGHNA and CDR2 YNFKEQ. The CDR3 sequence is 15 residues long. With V trimmed by 5 bases and J by 0 bases, 2 bases remained unmatched. CDR3 protein: CASSLDRGSYNEQFF. CDR3 DNA sequence: TGTGCCAGCAGCTTGGACAGGGGCTCCTACAATGAGCAGTTCTTC.

The rearrangement links TRBV7-9 to TRBJ2-1; possibly TRBD1 for D (5 bases). Germline lookup yields CDR1 SEHNR and CDR2 FQNEAQ (reference sequence). With 1 base removed from V and 6 bases from J, the gap between germline ends came to 10 bases. The CDR3 sequence is 14 residues long. The CDR3 DNA sequence: TGTGCCAGCAGCTTAGATTCCAGGGCCAATGAGCAGTTCTTC. This sequence encodes CASSLDSRANEQFF.

CDR3 protein: CASSYTTATYGYTF. CDR3 coding DNA: TGTGCCAGCAGCTACACGACAGCTACCTATGGCTACACCTTC. The chain uses TRBV5-4 and TRBJ1-2; D may be TRBD1 (5 bases). V lost 3 bases, J lost 4 bases, and 13 bases lay in between. Germline CDR1 SGHNT, CDR2 YYREEE (reference sequence). The CDR3 has 14 amino acids.

The chain employs TRBV5-1 and TRBJ1-1; D remains ambiguous. Trimming left V 4 bases short and J 0 bases short, with 13 bases between. CDR1 is SGHRS and CDR2 is YFSETQ in the germline V gene. The CDR3 is made up of 15 amino acids. CDR3 loop: CASSPREGLNTEAFF. The CDR3 nucleotides read TGCGCCAGCAGCCCAAGGGAGGGCTTGAACACTGAAGCTTTCTTT. The whole variable domain, remainder taken from reference TRBV5-1 and TRBJ1-1, is KAGVTQTPRYLIKTRGQQVTLSCSPISGHRSVSWYQQTPGQGLQFLFEYFSETQRNKGNFPGRFSGRQFSNSRSEMNVSTLELGDSALYLCASSPREGLNTEAFFGQGTRLTVV.

This chain connects TRBV6-5 to TRBJ2-7; weak D call: TRBD1 (6 bases). Trimming removed 6 bases from V and 1 base from J, with 13 bases in between. The length of the CDR3 is 14 residues. CDR1 is MNHEY and CDR2 is SVGAGI in the germline V gene. As DNA, the CDR3 is TGTGCCAGCAGCACAGGGCTTGCGTCCTACGAGCAGTACTTC. Amino acid sequence: CASSTGLASYEQYF.

The V and J genes are TRBV11-1 and TRBJ2-3; D remains ambiguous. Germline CDR1 reads SGHAT; CDR2 reads FQDESV (reference sequence). The CDR3 extends over 12 amino acids. Deletions cut 5 bases from V and 7 bases from J, with 10 bases between. CDR3 region: CASSLLGNTQYF. The DNA for the CDR3 is TGTGCCAGCAGCCTCCTCGGTAATACGCAGTATTTT.

The rearrangement links TRBV20-1 to TRBJ1-1, with a weak D call TRBD1 (6 bases). Germline V gene data show CDR1 as DFQATT and CDR2 as SNEGSKA (reference sequence). This CDR3 is built from 11 residues. Trimming took off 1 base at V and 10 bases at J, with 10 bases between the two ends. The CDR3 DNA sequence: TGCAGTGCTAGAGTTTGGGACACAGCTTTCTTT. Translated: CSARVWDTAFF.

The chain uses TRBV28 and TRBJ1-5; 12 positions match TRBD1. Germline CDR1 MDHEN, CDR2 SYDVKM. V was clipped by 6 bases and J by 0 bases; unmatched bases: 6. The CDR3 totals 17 residues. DNA of the CDR3: TGTGCCAGCAGGTCGGGACAGGGGGCCTATAGCAATCAGCCCCAGCATTTT. This gives the protein CASRSGQGAYSNQPQHF.

The chain carries TRBV4-1 and TRBJ2-2, with a weak D call TRBD1 (6 bases). The CDR3 length is 16 residues. Germline V gene data show CDR1 as MGHRA and CDR2 as YSYEKL. The V gene lost 0 bases and the J gene lost 8 bases, with 16 bases spanning the gap. CDR3 region: CASSQEPGITGGELFF. As DNA, the CDR3 is TGCGCCAGCAGCCAAGAACCGGGCATAACAGGGGGGGAGCTGTTTTTT.

The rearrangement joins TRBV11-3 to TRBJ1-2; maybe TRBD1 (5 bases). From germline, CDR1 is SGHNT and CDR2 YENEEA. This CDR3 region has 14 residues. V was clipped by 4 bases and J by 3 bases, with 12 bases between them. The CDR3 nucleotides read TGTGCCAGCAGCTCGGGGGTTGAGGACTATGGCTACACCTTC. The encoded protein is CASSSGVEDYGYTF.

This CDR3 reads CASSSYRGETQYF. CDR3 sequence (DNA): TGCGCCAGCAGCTCGTACAGGGGGGAGACCCAGTACTTC. V gene TRBV5-1 combines with J gene TRBJ2-5, with TRBD1 matching 8 bases. Germline V gives CDR1 SGHRS, CDR2 YFSETQ. This CDR3 is built from 13 residues. The V gene end was trimmed by 3 bases and the J gene end by 5 bases; junction bases not matched to a gene: 3.

The chain carries TRBV5-5 and TRBJ1-5; TRBD1 aligns across 9 bases. Trimming at V came to 0 bases and at J to 2 bases, leaving 12 bases not matched to a gene. Per germline, CDR1 SGHKS and CDR2 YYEKEE (reference sequence). The CDR3 runs to 19 residues. The CDR3 DNA reads as TGTGCCAGCAGCTTGGCGGGACAGGGCGGGCGGAGTCGCAATCAGCCCCAGCATTTT. Translated: CASSLAGQGGRSRNQPQHF.

CDR3 protein: CASSSLKNIQYF. The CDR3 DNA is TGTGCCAGCAGCTCCCTTAAAAACATTCAGTACTTC. The V call is TRBV5-6, the J call TRBJ2-4; D is undetermined. Trimming left V 3 bases short and J 4 bases short, with 5 bases between. This CDR3 region has 12 residues. Germline-derived CDR1 and CDR2 are SGHDT and YYEEEE.

The rearrangement joins TRBV2 to TRBJ2-4, with TRBD1 matching 7 bases. The germline V gene encodes CDR1 SNHLY and CDR2 FYNNEI. The CDR3 consists of 12 residues. The V and J ends lost 7 bases and 7 bases, in that order; junction bases with no gene match: 4. CDR3 in amino acids: CASIATGNIQYF. The CDR3 DNA is TGTGCCAGCATTGCGACAGGGAACATTCAGTACTTC.

V gene TRBV4-2 combines with J gene TRBJ2-2, with 8 bases identical to TRBD1. The J segment lost 4 bases and the V segment lost 0 bases, leaving 7 bases of the junction unmatched. CDR3 length: 17 residues. Germline V gives CDR1 LGHNA, CDR2 YNFKEQ. In DNA, the CDR3 is TGTGCCAGCAGCCAAGATCGACAGGGGCTAGGCACCGGGGAGCTGTTTTTT. Residues: CASSQDRQGLGTGELFF.

V and J are TRBV4-2 and TRBJ1-6; TRBD1 matches at 9 bases. This CDR3 contains 15 residues. V lost 5 bases to trimming and J lost 7 bases; unmatched junction nucleotides: 6. CDR1 and CDR2 from the germline V gene are LGHNA and YNFKEQ. The CDR3 reads CASSGGQGLNSPLHF. The CDR3 nucleotides are TGTGCCAGCAGCGGGGGACAGGGTTTGAATTCACCCCTCCACTTT.

Here the CDR3 reads CSVEDWAATSGSDTQYF. DNA for the CDR3: TGCAGCGTTGAAGATTGGGCAGCTACCAGCGGGTCAGATACGCAGTATTTT. This chain links TRBV29-1 with TRBJ2-3; D might be TRBD2 (6 bases). The V end lost 0 bases, the J end lost 4 bases, and 20 bases lay between the germline ends. The CDR3 has 17 amino acids. Looked up from germline, CDR1 is SQVTM and CDR2 is ANQGSEA.

CDR3 in amino acids: CASSQRTGANYGYTF. CDR3 nucleotides: TGTGCCAGCAGCCAAAGGACAGGGGCTAACTATGGCTACACCTTC. The chain recombines TRBV13 with TRBJ1-2; 9 positions agree with TRBD1. Germline CDR1 PRHDT, CDR2 FYEKMQ (reference sequence). The trim removed 5 bases at V and 0 bases at J, leaving 4 bases unmatched. The CDR3 has 15 residues.

V is TRBV6-6 and J is TRBJ1-2; 7 bases line up with TRBD1. J lost 5 bases, V lost 6 bases, and 6 bases had no gene match. Germline-derived CDR1 and CDR2 are MNHNY and SVGAGI (reference sequence). The CDR3 loop spans 13 amino acids. Here the CDR3 reads CASRLETGYGYTF. In DNA form, the CDR3 reads TGTGCCAGCAGGCTAGAGACAGGGTATGGCTACACCTTC.